These T cell receptor beta chains were read from a single sample in a study of blood T cell repertoires in COVID-19. Sequenced by immunoSEQ multiplex PCR; TCRdb stores in-frame clones only, minus some. The sample contains hundreds of thousands of clones, 85% to 90% of which appear only once. The specimen was peripheral blood. These TCRs come from a woman aged 50 to 60 with acute or convalescent COVID-19. Each CDR3 is given with its conserved first and last residue. Fields, in order: D gene, V gene, clone size, J gene, CDR3 length, CDR3 protein, CDR3 DNA. A D gene is named only where the DNA matches it firmly. Where a row states a size, it is once, few, many or the class of an expanded clone; other rows omit it.

TRBD2	TRBV25-1	-	TRBJ2-5	17	CASTPRASGRAVETQYF	TGTGCCAGCACCCCCCGGGCTAGCGGGAGGGCCGTAGAGACCCAGTACTTC
TRBD2	TRBV3-1/TRBV3-2	-	TRBJ2-7	16	CASSQDLTSGGREQYF	TGTGCCAGCAGCCAAGATCTCACTAGCGGGGGGAGGGAGCAGTACTTC
-	TRBV6-5	-	TRBJ1-3	15	CASREGQSSGNTIYF	TGTGCCAGCAGGGAGGGCCAAAGCTCTGGAAACACCATATATTTT
TRBD2	TRBV7-9	-	TRBJ2-2	16	CASSLGTSGPTGELFF	TGTGCCAGCAGCCTCGGGACTAGCGGTCCCACCGGGGAGCTGTTTTTT
-	TRBV7-9	-	TRBJ2-6	16	CASSYSGASGANVLTF	TGTGCCAGCAGCTATAGTGGGGCGTCCGGGGCCAACGTCCTGACTTTC
TRBD1	TRBV5-1	-	TRBJ2-7	14	CASSLGGQEYEQYF	TGCGCCAGCAGCTTGGGGGGACAGGAGTACGAGCAGTACTTC
TRBD2	TRBV9	-	TRBJ2-1	14	CASSRLGLAGEQFF	TGTGCCAGCAGCAGATTGGGACTAGCGGGTGAGCAGTTCTTC
-	TRBV25-1	-	TRBJ1-4	16	CASSELGAPTNEKLFF	TGTGCCAGCAGTGAATTAGGGGCACCAACTAATGAAAAACTGTTTTTT
TRBD2	TRBV7-2	-	TRBJ2-3	19	CASSLGSLDAGGATDTQYF	TGTGCCAGCAGCTTAGGATCTCTTGATGCGGGGGGAGCCACAGATACGCAGTATTTT
-	TRBV30	-	TRBJ2-1	13	CAWSAGIDNEQFF	TGTGCCTGGAGTGCAGGGATCGACAATGAGCAGTTCTTC
TRBD2	TRBV11-2	few	TRBJ2-5	15	CASSYGTSGQETQYF	TGTGCCAGCAGCTACGGGACTAGCGGCCAAGAGACCCAGTACTTC
TRBD1	TRBV11-3	-	TRBJ2-5	15	CASSPGTGREETQYF	TGTGCCAGCAGCCCCGGGACAGGGAGGGAAGAGACCCAGTACTTC
-	TRBV5-1	-	TRBJ1-4	14	CASSLGLSNEKLFF	TGCGCCAGCAGCTTGGGGCTTTCTAATGAAAAACTGTTTTTT
TRBD1	TRBV7-9	-	TRBJ1-1	15	CASTSTRGGWAEAFF	TGTGCCAGCACCTCGACCCGAGGGGGCTGGGCTGAAGCTTTCTTT
-	TRBV27	-	TRBJ1-5	13	CASSLEGTQPQHF	TGTGCCAGCAGTTTAGAGGGTACTCAGCCCCAGCATTTT
TRBD1	TRBV3-1/TRBV3-2	-	TRBJ1-1	14	CASSLWDSATEAFF	TGTGCCAGCAGCCTATGGGACAGCGCCACTGAAGCTTTCTTT
-	TRBV7-2	-	TRBJ2-7	15	CASSLALSRSYEQYF	TGTGCCAGCAGCTTAGCCCTGTCTAGGTCCTACGAGCAGTACTTC
TRBD1	TRBV18	-	TRBJ1-2	17	CASSPLGTGVSNYGYTF	TGTGCCAGCTCACCACTAGGGACAGGGGTATCTAACTATGGCTACACCTTC